This record concerns one TCR beta chain sequence. Its antigen is unknown. The data belong to a study of CD8 T cells in Susac syndrome. Study-wide background: Sequenced Susac syndrome patients included about six with clinically active disease and about eight in remission. Patients with Susac syndrome were therapy-naive, treated with corticosteroids, or treated with intravenous immunoglobulin alone when blood was collected. Study results and caveats: Clonal expansion did not appear in Susac syndrome CD4+ T cell repertoires.

CDR3 length: 14 residues. Looked up from germline, CDR1 is SGHRS and CDR2 is YFSETQ. Trimming removed 2 bases at V and 5 bases at J, with 13 bases between. Reverse transcription used about 0.5 to 1 ug RNA and random hexamers. Amplification of TCR beta CDR3 was carried out by immunoSEQ multiplex PCR, which covered 54 Vbeta and 13 Jbeta segments. Each CDR3 protein gets one entry after TCRdb re-called the immunoSEQ multiplex PCR reads with MiXCR. The sample shows 160,000 or so distinct CDR3 sequences, roughly 96% of them seen only once. This sequence originates from a human donor with Susac syndrome. The J gene is TRBJ2-5, the V gene TRBV5-1; D remains unclear. Sequenced: CD4+ T cells from PBMCs. The CDR3 loop is CASSLYSAGETQYF. The CDR3 nucleotides are TGCGCCAGCAGCTTATACTCGGCTGGGGAGACCCAGTACTTC.